What follows describes a single T cell receptor (beta chain). Sequencing relied on immunoSEQ assay v3.0, run at survey level. The repertoire was sequenced with immunoSEQ multiplex PCR; TCRdb's copy has only in-frame clones and lacks some. The table lists 25,000 or so clones, roughly 93% of them singletons. These data belong to a study of long-term antiretroviral therapy in people with HIV. The CDR3 spans 15 residues. From germline, CDR1 is KGHSH and CDR2 LQKENI. Trimming took off 1 base at V and 6 bases at J, with 13 bases between the two ends. This chain uses TRBV18 with TRBJ1-5; D remains ambiguous. The origin of this receptor is a man between 35 and 55 years old with HIV. This specimen consisted of unsorted PBMCs, obtained 6.2 years after starting antiretroviral therapy. DNA for the CDR3: TGTGCCAGCTCACCACTCGAGGGTGGGGTTCAGCCCCAGCATTTT. It translates to CASSPLEGGVQPQHF.